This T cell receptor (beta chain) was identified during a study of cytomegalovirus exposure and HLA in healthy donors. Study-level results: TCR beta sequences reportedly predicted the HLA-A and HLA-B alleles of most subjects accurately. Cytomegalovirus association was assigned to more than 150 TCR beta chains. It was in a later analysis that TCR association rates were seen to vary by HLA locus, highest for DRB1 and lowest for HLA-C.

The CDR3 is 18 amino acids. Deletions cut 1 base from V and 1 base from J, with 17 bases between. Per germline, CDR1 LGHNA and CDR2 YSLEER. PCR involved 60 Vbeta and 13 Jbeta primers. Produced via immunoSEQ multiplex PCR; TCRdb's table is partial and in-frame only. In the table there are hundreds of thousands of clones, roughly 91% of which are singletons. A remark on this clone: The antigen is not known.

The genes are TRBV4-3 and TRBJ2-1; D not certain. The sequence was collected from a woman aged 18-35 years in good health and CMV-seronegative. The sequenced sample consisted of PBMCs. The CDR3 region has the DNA TGCGCCAGCAGCCAAGGTACCTCCCTACTATCTTCCTACAATGAGCAGTTCTTC. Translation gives CASSQGTSLLSSYNEQFF.